The present T cell receptor beta chain was sequenced within a study of control samples from healthy donors and cancer patients (dated by TCRdb to 2018 to 2021). Receptors were amplified or captured by the immunoSEQ multiplex PCR assay. TCRdb's version of the immuneACCESS table is confined to in-frame rearrangements and falls short of the full clone set. An unresolved V gene accounts for under half of the shortfall where checked; the remainder is of unknown origin. A total of around 140,000 clones appear in this sample, under 90% of them only once. The ten largest clones represent around 6.9% of the sample. In regard to this clone: Its antigen remains undetermined. No per-base quality is available; no much larger clone lies one base away.

There are 17 amino acids in the CDR3, from cysteine to phenylalanine inclusive. Of all the DNA, just the CDR3 is kept, 51 bases in frame from base 1. Via the germline V gene, CDR1 is SGHVS and CDR2 FNYEAQ. V loses 0 bases at its end and J loses 7 bases; junction bases beyond the gene matches: 9. The sequenced sample consisted of PBMCs. The V gene is TRBV7-6 and the J gene is TRBJ1-4, with 9 junctional bases fitting TRBD1. The clonotype was recovered from a man between 50 and 59 years old with head and neck cancer. This receptor carries the CDR3 CASSLAGAQGAGEKLFF. The sequence in DNA is TGTGCCAGCAGCTTAGCGGGGGCACAGGGGGCCGGTGAAAAACTGTTTTTT.